These 6 T cell receptor beta chains share one sample of origin, sequenced in a study of cytomegalovirus exposure and HLA in healthy donors. The PCR contained 60 Vbeta and 13 Jbeta primers. The repertoire was sequenced with immunoSEQ multiplex PCR; TCRdb's copy has only in-frame clones and lacks some. The repertoire table contains roughly 53,000 clones. Material for sequencing was PBMCs. These receptors were taken from a man between 18 and 35 years old in good health and CMV-seropositive.

The chain recombines TRBV7-8 with TRBJ1-4; no clear D gene. Trimming cost V 0 bases and J 12 bases, with 8 bases left between them. Germline CDR1 reads SGHVS; CDR2 reads FQNEAQ. The CDR3 is 12 residues long. The CDR3 sequence: CASSLAEHELFF. The CDR3 nucleotides are TGTGCCAGCAGCTTAGCTGAACATGAACTGTTTTTT.

The chain carries TRBV30 and TRBJ2-7, with TRBD2 identical over 9 bases. CDR3 length equals 14 residues. The ends lost 8 bases at V and 3 bases at J; junction bases unmatched: 11. CDR1 is GTSNPN and CDR2 is SVGIG in the germline V gene (reference sequence). The CDR3 nucleotides are TGTGCCCGACCTTATGGACTAGCGCTCTACGAGCAGTACTTC. Its translation is CARPYGLALYEQYF.

The V and J genes are TRBV5-1 and TRBJ2-1, with D tentatively TRBD2 (6 bases). Germline lookup yields CDR1 SGHRS and CDR2 YFSETQ. The V end was cut by 0 bases, the J end by 1 base, with 14 bases between. The CDR3 is made up of 17 amino acids. CDR3 sequence reads: CASSLGAGRVSYNEQFF. The CDR3 DNA reads TGCGCCAGCAGCTTGGGAGCCGGGAGAGTTTCCTACAATGAGCAGTTCTTC.

Note on this clone: Other DNA sequences in the sample encode the same CDR3. The chain links TRBV11-2 to TRBJ2-7; D gene ambiguous. V lost 1 base and J lost 6, with 10 bases in between. CDR1 is SGHAT and CDR2 is FQNNGV in the germline V gene. CDR3 length equals 13 residues. This CDR3 is CASSLVRVPEQYF. The CDR3 nucleotides read TGTGCCAGCAGCTTAGTCCGGGTTCCCGAGCAGTACTTC.

The chain links TRBV18 to TRBJ1-2; 7 nucleotides agree with TRBD1. Germline CDR1 is KGHSH and CDR2 is LQKENI. The CDR3 is 13 residues long. V gave up 1 base and J gave up 6 bases; unmatched junction bases: 2. In nucleotides, the CDR3 is TGTGCCAGCTCACCACAGGGGGCTGATGGCTACACCTTC. Amino acids: CASSPQGADGYTF.

The V and J genes are TRBV6-5 and TRBJ2-7; a possible D gene is TRBD1 (5 bases). V was trimmed by 2 bases and J by 3 bases, leaving 11 bases between them. The CDR3 has 14 amino acids. CDR1 is MNHEY and CDR2 is SVGAGI in the germline V gene. The DNA for the CDR3 is TGTGCCAGCAGTTACGGGGCAGAGGTCTACGAGCAGTACTTC. Encoded protein: CASSYGAEVYEQYF.